These 5 T cell receptor beta chains came from one sample sequenced in a study of T cell responses to AZD1222 COVID-19 vaccine. Profiled with immunoSEQ multiplex PCR; TCRdb holds only in-frame clones, not every one. The data hold some 130,000 clones, with about 94% observed a single time. Sequenced material: peripheral blood, taken on day 0 of AZD1222 vaccination. The receptors stem from an adult in good health.

V gene TRBV27 combines with J gene TRBJ1-1, with 8 nucleotides matching TRBD1. The CDR3 has 15 residues. Unmatched junction bases numbered 8, after V lost 3 bases and J lost 5 bases. Germline CDR1 is MNHEY and CDR2 is SMNVEV (reference sequence). CDR3 protein: CASSFGAGGVTEAFF. The CDR3 DNA reads as TGTGCCAGCAGTTTCGGTGCAGGGGGCGTGACTGAAGCTTTCTTT.

This chain connects TRBV5-6 to TRBJ1-1, with 7 bases that match TRBD1. The germline V gene encodes CDR1 SGHDT and CDR2 YYEEEE. V was clipped by 4 bases and J by 0 bases; unmatched bases: 9. There are 16 residues in the CDR3. The CDR3 coding sequence is TGTGCCAGCAGCCTACAGGGGTCTCAGATGAACACTGAAGCTTTCTTT. Translation: CASSLQGSQMNTEAFF.

This chain connects TRBV3-1 (or the pseudogene TRBV3-2) to TRBJ1-1; 7 positions match TRBD1. V lost 2 bases, J lost 5 bases, and 5 bases stayed unmatched. The CDR3 has 14 amino acids. Germline V lookup: CDR1 LGHDT, CDR2 YNNKEL (reference sequence). CDR3 DNA sequence: TGTGCCAGCAGCCAACCAGGGGGGGGGACTGAAGCTTTCTTT. Its translation is CASSQPGGGTEAFF.

J is TRBJ1-5 and V is TRBV2, with no clear D. The V and J ends lost 1 base and 2 bases respectively, with 0 bases between them. The CDR3 contains 12 residues. The germline gives CDR1 SNHLY, CDR2 FYNNEI. The CDR3 DNA sequence: TGTGCCAGCAGTGAAGGCAATCAGCCCCAGCATTTT. Protein product: CASSEGNQPQHF.

This chain joins TRBV18 and TRBJ1-2; weak D call: TRBD1 (5 bases). V lost 5 bases, J lost 4 bases, and 17 bases lay in between. The V gene's germline CDR1 is KGHSH and CDR2 LQKENI. The CDR3 runs 15 residues. The CDR3 loop reads CASSITTGVRYGYTF. The DNA of the CDR3 is TGTGCCAGCTCAATCACCACAGGAGTTCGCTATGGCTACACCTTC.